Below, one T cell receptor beta chain is given with its context. This clonotype was counted only a few times. Its cognate antigen has yet to be identified. Base qualities are not at hand, and no much larger clone is one base apart. Taken from the germline V gene, the CDR1 and CDR2 loops are MNHNS and SASEGT. The junction shows trimming of 6 bases on V and 1 base on J, plus 9 bases between the germline ends. The CDR3 has 14 amino acids, counting the end cysteine and phenylalanine. Only CDR3 DNA is held: 42 bases, read in frame from base 1. This sample was taken from a study of patients and donors after allogeneic stem cell transplantation (dated by TCRdb to 2018 to 2021). The protocol used for the library was RT-PCR. The run used a NextSeq 550. TCRdb reanalyzed the raw reads on its own, using fastp at Q25 for trimming and MiXCR for clone calling, and kept in-frame beta chains. Rows are combined by CDR3 protein, so each entry shows the most common genes and DNA. The sample table records 920,000 or so distinct CDR3 sequences; more than 15% of these occur just once. 6% of the sample is taken by the ten largest.

The sample taken for sequencing was blood, either unsorted or a sorted T cell fraction (not recorded which). This clonotype originated in a human donor who was either an allogeneic HSCT recipient or a stem cell or donor lymphocyte infusion donor (not recorded which). It is not recorded whose cells these are; they may come from a transplant donor. In this chain, TRBV6-1 is recombined with TRBJ2-2; TRBD2 is perhaps the D gene, given 6 matching bases. The nucleotide sequence is given as TGTGCCAGCAGGGTAGCGGAGAACACCGGGGAGCTGTTTTTT. Its translation is CASRVAENTGELFF.